Shown below are 20 T cell receptor beta chains from a single sample sequenced in a study of T cell responses to AZD1222 COVID-19 vaccine. TCRdb's table, derived via immunoSEQ multiplex PCR, lists solely in-frame clones and lacks some. The sample has approximately 92,000 clones, 65% to 90% seen once. This specimen consisted of peripheral blood, obtained on day 0 of AZD1222 vaccination. These receptors all come from an adult in good health.

The chain links TRBV6-5 to TRBJ2-3; D is unclear. The V gene's germline CDR1 is MNHEY and CDR2 SVGAGI. The CDR3 has 13 residues. V was pared by 7 bases and J by 6 bases, with 14 bases between. The CDR3 loop reads CASTRSPTDTQYF. CDR3 DNA sequence: TGTGCCAGCACAAGGAGTCCCACCGATACGCAGTATTTT.

V is TRBV4-2 and J is TRBJ2-7; 15 bases align to TRBD2. The CDR3 loop spans 20 amino acids. The V gene end was trimmed by 0 bases and the J gene end by 1 base; junction bases not matched to a gene: 10. The germline CDR1 and CDR2 sequences are LGHNA and YNFKEQ. CDR3 in DNA: TGTGCCAGCAGCCAAGATAGGAGCCCTGGGACTAGCGGGAGGTCCTACGAGCAGTACTTC. The encoded protein is CASSQDRSPGTSGRSYEQYF.

This chain links TRBV19 with TRBJ1-4; D is ambiguous. V lost 4 bases and J lost 1, with 10 bases in between. This CDR3 spans 15 amino acids. Germline V gives CDR1 LNHDA, CDR2 SQIVND (reference sequence). The CDR3 sequence is CASSTTFGTNEKLFF. The CDR3 DNA is TGTGCCAGTAGTACGACGTTCGGAACTAATGAAAAACTGTTTTTT.

The chain has TRBV11-2 and TRBJ2-3; 12 bases agree with TRBD2. CDR3 length: 12 residues. Trimming at V came to 6 bases and at J to 9 bases, leaving 1 base not matched to a gene. Germline V lookup: CDR1 SGHAT, CDR2 FQNNGV. Here the CDR3 DNA reads TGTGCCAGCAGTCTAGCGGGAGGGACGCAGTATTTT. Amino acids: CASSLAGGTQYF. Full variable domain (remainder filled in from reference TRBV11-2 and TRBJ2-3): EAGVAQSPRYKIIEKRQSVAFWCNPISGHATLYWYQQILGQGPKLLIQFQNNGVVDDSQLPKDRFSAERLKGVDSTLKIQPAKLEDSAVYLCASSLAGGTQYFGPGTRLTVL.

This clone was observed once. The chain's CDR3 is CSATDNYGYTF. CDR3 DNA: TGCAGTGCTACCGATAACTATGGCTACACCTTC. The chain recombines TRBV20-1 with TRBJ1-2; unclear D gene. The CDR3 is 11 residues long. The germline V and J ends were trimmed by 4 bases and 1 base, with 4 bases remaining between them. The germline V gene has CDR1 DFQATT and CDR2 SNEGSKA (reference sequence).

The V call is TRBV12-3 or TRBV12-4, the J call TRBJ1-2, with a possible D match to TRBD1 (5 bases). The CDR3 runs 12 residues. Deletions cut 3 bases from V and 5 bases from J, with 7 bases between. CDR3 sequence reads: CASSFGGYGYTF. As DNA, the CDR3 is TGTGCCAGCAGTTTCGGGGGGTATGGCTACACCTTC.

The J gene is TRBJ2-7, the V gene TRBV3-1 (or the pseudogene TRBV3-2); 8 bases align to TRBD2. CDR3 size: 14 residues. V lost 4 bases to trimming and J lost 3 bases; unmatched junction nucleotides: 5. The germline V gene encodes CDR1 LGHDT and CDR2 YNNKEL (reference sequence). CDR3 DNA: TGTGCCAGCAGCCTTATGGGACTAGACTACGAGCAGTACTTC. Protein product: CASSLMGLDYEQYF.

This clone is a singleton in its sample. The chain has TRBV19 and TRBJ1-4; no firm D call. Trimming took 5 bases from V and 5 from J, leaving 15 bases between them. Germline V gives CDR1 LNHDA, CDR2 SQIVND (reference sequence). This CDR3 is 15 amino acids long. The CDR3 sequence: CASSGIDGRNEKLFF. CDR3 DNA sequence: TGTGCCAGTAGTGGTATTGACGGTCGGAATGAAAAACTGTTTTTT. Combining the CDR3 with reference TRBV19 and TRBJ1-4 gives the whole variable domain DGGITQSPKYLFRKEGQNVTLSCEQNLNHDAMYWYRQDPGQGLRLIYYSQIVNDFQKGDIAEGYSVSREKKESFPLTVTSAQKNPTAFYLCASSGIDGRNEKLFFGSGTQLSVL.

The chain employs TRBV5-6 and TRBJ2-7; TRBD2 matches at 15 bases. Germline values: CDR1 SGHDT, CDR2 YYEEEE. The J segment lost 3 bases and the V segment lost 2 bases, leaving 3 bases of the junction unmatched. The CDR3 contains 16 residues. CDR3 protein: CASSFGTSGRRYEQYF. The CDR3 region has the DNA TGTGCCAGCAGCTTCGGGACTAGCGGGAGGCGCTACGAGCAGTACTTC.

V and J are TRBV5-1 and TRBJ2-2; no clear D gene. The CDR3 covers 15 residues. Germline assignment: CDR1 SGHRS and CDR2 YFSETQ. Between the trimmed V and J ends, which lost 2 bases and 0 bases, there was a span of 8 bases. The CDR3 DNA is TGCGCCAGCAGCTTAGGAGCCGCGAACACCGGGGAGCTGTTTTTT. Translated, it gives CASSLGAANTGELFF.

The chain carries TRBV29-1 and TRBJ1-1; D may be TRBD1 (5 bases). Trimming stripped 7 bases from V and 4 bases from J, with 10 bases between. Germline assignment: CDR1 SQVTM and CDR2 ANQGSEA. There are 11 residues in the CDR3. This CDR3 is CSGGRGTEAFF. Written as DNA, the CDR3 is TGCAGCGGGGGGAGGGGCACTGAAGCTTTCTTT.

V gene TRBV6-5 combines with J gene TRBJ2-4; 9 nucleotides match TRBD1. The CDR3 extends over 15 amino acids. Unmatched junction bases numbered 6, after V lost 7 bases and J lost 2 bases. Germline CDR1 is MNHEY and CDR2 is SVGAGI. The CDR3 DNA reads as TGTGCCAGCAACGGACAGGGGAGTACCAAAAACATTCAGTACTTC. It encodes CASNGQGSTKNIQYF.

The CDR3 DNA follows: TGTGCCTGGAGTGTACTTAACCGCAGAGAAGCTTTCTTT. Translating gives CAWSVLNRREAFF. This chain connects TRBV30 to TRBJ1-1; D remains ambiguous. Germline CDR1 GTSNPN, CDR2 SVGIG (reference sequence). The V end was cut by 0 bases, the J end by 8 bases, with 13 bases between. The CDR3 is 13 residues long.

This chain connects TRBV7-2 to TRBJ1-3; no clear D. V was trimmed by 5 bases and J by 4 bases, leaving 15 bases between them. The CDR3 covers 15 residues. CDR1 is SGHTA, CDR2 FQGNSA, per germline. CDR3: CASSPQRTAGNTIYF. CDR3 DNA: TGTGCCAGCAGCCCCCAACGGACTGCCGGAAACACCATATATTTT.

V gene TRBV6-5 combines with J gene TRBJ2-7; 9 bases fit TRBD1. The CDR3 totals 15 residues. After removal of 5 bases from V and 5 bases from J, the junction contained 10 bases not matched to a gene. Per germline, CDR1 MNHEY and CDR2 SVGAGI. The CDR3 loop is CASSRPGQGINEQYF. CDR3 bases: TGTGCCAGCAGTCGGCCGGGACAGGGCATCAACGAGCAGTACTTC.

This chain uses TRBV2 with TRBJ1-6; no reliable D call. V was clipped by 8 bases and J by 7 bases, with 18 bases between them. The CDR3 extends over 15 amino acids. In germline, CDR1 is SNHLY, CDR2 FYNNEI. The CDR3 coding sequence is TGTGCCAGCCGAATATCTCGGGTGATAAATTCACCCCTCCACTTT. Translating gives CASRISRVINSPLHF.

The chain employs TRBV5-5 and TRBJ1-4; TRBD1 is a possible D gene (5 bases). The ends were cut back, 3 bases at V and 7 bases at J, with 16 bases in the middle. The germline CDR1 and CDR2 sequences are SGHKS and YYEKEE (reference sequence). The CDR3 contains 15 residues. CDR3 region: CASSSGPGSGEKLFF. CDR3 nucleotide sequence: TGTGCCAGCAGCTCAGGGCCAGGGTCGGGTGAAAAACTGTTTTTT.

This rearrangement joins TRBV9 to TRBJ2-7, with 11 bases matching TRBD1. V lost 0 bases to trimming and J lost 0 bases; unmatched junction nucleotides: 2. The CDR3 is made up of 16 amino acids. Germline V gene sequence: CDR1 SGDLS, CDR2 YYNGEE. The CDR3 protein is CASSVEGTGGSYEQYF. The CDR3 DNA reads as TGTGCCAGCAGCGTAGAAGGGACAGGGGGCTCCTACGAGCAGTACTTC.

This clone showed up just once. CDR3 nucleotide sequence: TGTGCCAGCAGCCGTAGCGGGGGGTCCTACAATGAGCAGTTCTTC. Translation gives CASSRSGGSYNEQFF. The chain couples TRBV11-2 to TRBJ2-1; TRBD2 aligns across 10 bases. Germline lookup yields CDR1 SGHAT and CDR2 FQNNGV. Trimming cost V 5 bases and J 1 base; bases outside gene matches: 2. This CDR3 is built from 15 residues.

The genes are TRBV5-1 and TRBJ2-1, with TRBD1 identical over 7 bases. The CDR3 runs 13 residues. Per the germline V gene, CDR1 is SGHRS and CDR2 is YFSETQ. Trimming removed 4 bases from V and 8 bases from J; junction bases left unmatched: 6. CDR3 nucleotides: TGCGCCAGCAGCGTCGGCACAGGGGATGAGCAGTTCTTC. Translated: CASSVGTGDEQFF.